This entry lists 26 T cell receptor beta chains sequenced from one sample in a study of shared clonotypes between healthy human individuals. TCRdb keeps only in-frame clones here, not all; method: immunoSEQ multiplex PCR. In the table there are 2 million to 3 million clones, more than 90% of which are singletons. What was sequenced was naive CD4+ T cells sorted from blood. Subset meaning: CD45RA+ positively selected. These receptors all stem from a man between 18 and 29 years old in good health.

The chain joins TRBV11-2 to TRBJ2-2; no firm D call. From germline, CDR1 is SGHAT and CDR2 FQNNGV. The CDR3 totals 15 residues. Between the trimmed V and J ends, which lost 7 bases and 4 bases, there was a span of 16 bases. The CDR3 region has the DNA TGTGCCAGCACCCAAGGAACGGTTGGCACCGGGGAGCTGTTTTTT. It is translated as CASTQGTVGTGELFF.

Notes on this clone: A junction end diverges from the germline sequence, so it may reflect a read error. Different DNA sequences within this sample yield the same CDR3. The rearrangement links TRBV29-1 to TRBJ1-1, with a weak D call TRBD1 (6 bases). Per the germline V gene, CDR1 is SQVTM and CDR2 is ANQGSEA. The CDR3 extends over 13 amino acids. The CDR3 sequence: CSVAGQMNTEAFF. The CDR3 nucleotides read TGCAGCGTTGCCGGACAGATGAATACTGAAGCTTTCTTT.

To note about this clone: Other nucleotide sequences from this sample produce the same CDR3. The chain links TRBV18 to TRBJ1-1, with a possible D match to TRBD1 (5 bases). Germline V gene data show CDR1 as KGHSH and CDR2 as LQKENI. V lost 3 bases to trimming and J lost 1 base, with 9 bases between them. This CDR3 has 14 residues. The CDR3 protein is CASSPQGQNTEAFF. In nucleotides, the CDR3 is TGTGCCAGCTCACCTCAGGGCCAGAACACTGAAGCTTTCTTT.

The chain joins TRBV7-2 to TRBJ2-2, with D unresolved. The V and J ends lost 1 base and 7 bases respectively, with 10 bases between them. Germline V gene lookup returns CDR1 SGHTA and CDR2 FQGNSA. There are 14 residues in the CDR3. CDR3 sequence (DNA): TGTGCCAGCAGCTTAGGGGCCCTGGGCGGGGAGCTGTTTTTT. It is translated as CASSLGALGGELFF. Variable domain in full (rest from reference TRBV7-2 and TRBJ2-2): GAGVSQSPSNKVTEKGKDVELRCDPISGHTALYWYRQSLGQGLEFLIYFQGNSAPDKSGLPSDRFSAERTGGSVSTLTIQRTQQEDSAVYLCASSLGALGGELFFGEGSRLTVL.

This chain links TRBV11-2 with TRBJ1-3; no reliable D call. The CDR3 runs to 15 residues. CDR1 and CDR2 (germline): SGHAT, FQNNGV. Trimming removed 0 bases from V and 4 bases from J, with 10 bases in between. CDR3: CASSLDIRQGNTIYF. CDR3 DNA: TGTGCCAGCAGCTTAGACATAAGGCAGGGAAACACCATATATTTT.

This chain joins TRBV6-6 and TRBJ2-1; 14 positions match TRBD2. V gave up 3 bases and J gave up 15 bases; unmatched junction bases: 7. This CDR3 has 14 residues. In germline, CDR1 is MNHNY, CDR2 SVGAGI (reference sequence). The CDR3 is CASSYPGLAGEGFF. The CDR3 bases are TGTGCCAGCAGTTATCCGGGACTAGCGGGGGAGGGGTTCTTC.

The genes are TRBV5-8 and TRBJ2-7; D gene ambiguous. The ends were cut back, 0 bases at V and 0 bases at J, with 10 bases in the middle. The length of the CDR3 is 15 residues. CDR1 is SGHTS and CDR2 is YDEGEE in the germline V gene. The CDR3 sequence: CASSLVSQSSYEQYF. CDR3 nucleotide sequence: TGTGCCAGCAGCTTGGTGTCTCAGAGCTCCTACGAGCAGTACTTC.

The rearrangement uses TRBV18 and TRBJ2-5, with 8 nucleotides matching TRBD1. CDR1 is KGHSH and CDR2 is LQKENI in the germline V gene. This CDR3 region has 15 residues. V lost 3 bases and J lost 4; bases outside the gene matches: 7. In DNA form, the CDR3 reads TGTGCCAGCTCACCGAGACAGGGGTTGCGAGAGACCCAGTACTTC. Its translation: CASSPRQGLRETQYF.

This chain joins TRBV2 and TRBJ2-1, with D unclear. With 6 bases removed from V and 0 bases from J, the gap between germline ends came to 9 bases. Germline CDR1 and CDR2: SNHLY and FYNNEI. The CDR3 is made up of 14 amino acids. This CDR3 is CASSRRSSYNEQFF. In DNA form, the CDR3 reads TGTGCCAGCAGCCGACGGAGCTCCTACAATGAGCAGTTCTTC.

V is TRBV5-1 and J is TRBJ2-5; 10 bases match TRBD2. Germline CDR1 and CDR2: SGHRS and YFSETQ. With V trimmed by 4 bases and J by 5 bases, 8 bases remained unmatched. The CDR3 sequence is 15 residues long. The CDR3 DNA is TGCGCCAGCAGCCTGGGACTAGCGTTCGCGGAGACCCAGTACTTC. Protein sequence: CASSLGLAFAETQYF.

This chain uses TRBV30 with TRBJ2-7; 10 bases align to TRBD1. The length of the CDR3 is 13 residues. Germline CDR1 is GTSNPN and CDR2 is SVGIG (reference sequence). Trimming cost V 3 bases and J 6 bases; bases outside gene matches: 5. The CDR3 nucleotides are TGTGCCTGGAGCCGGGACAGGGGATCCGAGCAGTACTTC. It encodes CAWSRDRGSEQYF.

The chain recombines TRBV30 with TRBJ1-5; D might be TRBD1 (5 bases). Germline V CDR1 and CDR2: GTSNPN, SVGIG (reference sequence). The CDR3 extends over 14 amino acids. Trimming left V 0 bases short and J 5 bases short, with 11 bases between. CDR3 in amino acids: CAWSVSPRDQPQHF. The CDR3 nucleotides read TGTGCCTGGAGTGTATCCCCCAGGGATCAGCCCCAGCATTTT.

V usage is TRBV6-4 and J usage is TRBJ2-1; TRBD2 aligns across 7 bases. V shed 0 bases, J shed 8 bases, and the junction held 7 bases outside the gene matches. Germline-derived CDR1 and CDR2 are MRHNA and SNTAGT. The CDR3 runs to 15 residues. The CDR3 DNA reads as TGTGCCAGCAGTGACTCTTCCCTGGGGAGGGATGAGCAGTTCTTC. Encoded protein: CASSDSSLGRDEQFF.

V gene TRBV30 combines with J gene TRBJ2-3, with D unresolved. The germline CDR1 and CDR2 sequences are GTSNPN and SVGIG (reference sequence). The CDR3 runs 14 residues. Trimming removed 1 base from V and 0 bases from J, with 8 bases in between. CDR3 region: CAWSGDPSTDTQYF. The CDR3 DNA reads TGTGCCTGGAGTGGTGACCCGAGCACAGATACGCAGTATTTT.

The rearrangement links TRBV30 to TRBJ2-4, with no clear D. The CDR3 runs to 11 residues. Trimming took 3 bases from V and 9 from J, leaving 9 bases between them. Per germline, CDR1 GTSNPN and CDR2 SVGIG (reference sequence). The CDR3 DNA follows: TGTGCCTGGAGGTCGGAAGGCATTCAGTACTTC. This encodes CAWRSEGIQYF. The variable domain in full, completed from reference TRBV30 and TRBJ2-4, reads SQTIHQWPATLVQPVGSPLSLECTVEGTSNPNLYWYRQAAGRGLQLLFYSVGIGQISSEVPQNLSASRPQDRQFILSSKKLLLSDSGFYLCAWRSEGIQYFGAGTRLSVL.

A note on this clone: This sample also contains other DNA sequences that code for the same CDR3. V usage is TRBV11-2 and J usage is TRBJ2-3, with D possibly being TRBD1 or TRBD2 (5 bases each). CDR1 and CDR2 from the germline V gene are SGHAT and FQNNGV. CDR3 length: 13 amino acids. V was clipped by 6 bases and J by 3 bases, with 10 bases between them. CDR3 sequence: CASSLAGTDTQYF. CDR3 in DNA: TGTGCCAGCAGTCTAGCAGGGACAGATACGCAGTATTTT.

The CDR3 is CASSFSPGTYEQYF. CDR3 bases: TGTGCCAGCAGCTTTTCCCCCGGGACCTACGAGCAGTACTTC. The rearrangement links TRBV7-6 to TRBJ2-7; a weak D match, TRBD2 (5 bases). Germline CDR1 SGHVS, CDR2 FNYEAQ. CDR3 length: 14 residues. Deletions cut 3 bases from V and 2 bases from J, with 11 bases between.

The rearrangement links TRBV2 to TRBJ1-2; D call uncertain. The V and J ends lost 2 bases and 4 bases respectively, with 14 bases between them. Germline values: CDR1 SNHLY, CDR2 FYNNEI. CDR3 length: 15 residues. The CDR3 DNA is TGTGCCAGCAGTGAATCAGGAGGAGGTGGCTATGGCTACACCTTC. Translated, it gives CASSESGGGGYGYTF.

In its sample, this clone was seen a few times. The chain employs TRBV19 and TRBJ1-1; weak D call: TRBD1 (6 bases). The CDR3 has 14 residues. Germline V gives CDR1 LNHDA, CDR2 SQIVND (reference sequence). V lost 5 bases to trimming and J lost 1 base, with 11 bases between them. For the CDR3, the DNA is TGTGCCAGTAGTGTTCAGGGGAGGAACACTGAAGCTTTCTTT. Protein sequence: CASSVQGRNTEAFF.

The rearrangement links TRBV6-5 to TRBJ1-2; D ambiguous. Germline CDR1 is MNHEY and CDR2 is SVGAGI. Trimming shortened V by 0 bases and J by 5 bases, and 13 bases separated the two germline ends. This CDR3 region has 15 residues. The CDR3 region is CASSYSREGTYGYTF. The CDR3 bases are TGTGCCAGCAGTTACTCGAGGGAGGGAACGTATGGCTACACCTTC.

V gene TRBV10-1 combines with J gene TRBJ2-2; no clear D. The CDR3 length is 13 residues. Trimming cost V 6 bases and J 5 bases, with 10 bases left between them. In germline, CDR1 is WNHNN, CDR2 SYGVQD (reference sequence). For the CDR3, the DNA is TGCGCCAGCAGGGAACATGGGACCGGGGAGCTGTTTTTT. As protein: CASREHGTGELFF.

This clone was counted only a few times. V gene TRBV19 combines with J gene TRBJ1-1; D call uncertain. CDR1 LNHDA and CDR2 SQIVND come from the germline V gene (reference sequence). V dropped 4 bases and J dropped 5 bases, with 14 bases sitting between them. There are 14 residues in the CDR3. CDR3 sequence (DNA): TGTGCCAGTAGTAGCGCAGGCATAGGGACTGAAGCTTTCTTT. This codes for CASSSAGIGTEAFF.

The chain carries TRBV6-6 and TRBJ1-2; 9 nucleotides match TRBD1. Germline V gene sequence: CDR1 MNHNY, CDR2 SVGAGI (reference sequence). J gave up 8 bases and V 2 bases, and 6 bases lay outside the gene matches. The CDR3 totals 14 residues. The CDR3 loop reads CASSYLGTGYGYTF. The CDR3 DNA sequence: TGTGCCAGCAGTTACCTCGGGACAGGGTACGGCTACACCTTC.

The CDR3: CSVRGKMVDTQYF. The CDR3 DNA reads TGCAGCGTTAGGGGGAAAATGGTAGATACGCAGTATTTT. The V gene is TRBV29-1, the J gene TRBJ2-3; possible D gene TRBD1, 6 bases. The CDR3 spans 13 residues. The V and J ends lost 5 bases and 5 bases respectively, with 14 bases between them. Germline lookup yields CDR1 SQVTM and CDR2 ANQGSEA.

The gene calls are TRBV9 and TRBJ2-1; TRBD2 agrees at 10 bases. Trimming removed 3 bases from V and 8 bases from J; junction bases left unmatched: 14. The germline V gene encodes CDR1 SGDLS and CDR2 YYNGEE. This CDR3 region has 17 residues. The CDR3 region is CASSAGSGGRVVYEQFF. The DNA of the CDR3 is TGTGCCAGCAGCGCCGGTAGCGGGGGGCGCGTGGTCTATGAGCAGTTCTTC.

This clone was observed once. The chain employs TRBV9 and TRBJ2-7; D call uncertain. The CDR3 extends over 13 amino acids. V was clipped by 0 bases and J by 3 bases, with 7 bases between them. Germline lookup yields CDR1 SGDLS and CDR2 YYNGEE. The CDR3 region is CASSVGPYYEQYF. The CDR3 nucleotides read TGTGCCAGCAGCGTAGGCCCTTACTACGAGCAGTACTTC.